Below, 6 T cell receptor beta chains from the same sample are listed, as sequenced in a study of response to subunit inactivated influenza vaccine. One entry per CDR3 protein results from TCRdb running MiXCR on the RT-PCR reads. The table lists approximately 500,000 distinct CDR3 sequences, less than 15% of them singletons. The sample was PBMCs from blood, taken roughly 13 days after vaccination. Receptors were obtained from a man over 45 who received an inactivated influenza vaccine.

This clonotype was recorded at least ten times. The chain combines TRBV12-3 or TRBV12-4 with TRBJ2-1, with D hard to call. CDR3 length: 12 amino acids. Trimming cost V 4 bases and J 6 bases, with 7 bases left between them. The CDR3 is CASSYSSNEQFF. The CDR3 DNA sequence: TGTGCCAGCAGTTACTCTTCCAATGAGCAGTTCTTC.

The rearrangement joins TRBV12-3 or TRBV12-4 to TRBJ1-3; D gene unclear. Trimming removed 6 bases from V and 2 bases from J, with 11 bases in between. The CDR3 covers 14 residues. The chain's CDR3 is CASSPGRTGNTIYF. The DNA of the CDR3 is TGTGCCAGCAGCCCGGGTCGTACTGGAAACACCATATATTTT.

This clonotype turned up a few times. The rearrangement uses TRBV28 and TRBJ2-7; 7 positions match TRBD1. Per the germline V gene, CDR1 is MDHEN and CDR2 is SYDVKM. V shed 4 bases and J 3 bases; nucleotides not matched to a gene: 6. The CDR3 totals 14 residues. CDR3 protein: CASSWGQILYEQYF. The CDR3 nucleotides read TGTGCCAGCAGTTGGGGACAGATCCTCTACGAGCAGTACTTC.

V and J are TRBV28 and TRBJ2-7, with TRBD1 matching 10 bases. The CDR3 length is 14 residues. CDR1 MDHEN and CDR2 SYDVKM come from the germline V gene. Trimming at V came to 7 bases and at J to 6 bases, leaving 9 bases not matched to a gene. The CDR3 DNA follows: TGTGCCAGCATTCACGGGACAGGGGCGTCCGAGCAGTACTTC. Its protein is CASIHGTGASEQYF.

The chain links TRBV19 to TRBJ2-6; D is unclear. Trimming removed 2 bases from V and 3 bases from J, with 8 bases in between. CDR1 is LNHDA, CDR2 SQIVND, per germline (reference sequence). The CDR3 runs to 15 residues. As DNA, the CDR3 is TGTGCCAGTAGTATAACCGCTGGTGGGGCCAACGTCCTGACTTTC. The encoded protein is CASSITAGGANVLTF.

This clonotype was observed a few times. The CDR3 is CSARVKGQDNSPLHF. In DNA, the CDR3 is TGCAGTGCTAGAGTCAAGGGACAAGATAATTCACCCCTCCACTTT. J is TRBJ1-6 and V is TRBV20-1; TRBD1 might be the D (6 bases). V was shortened by 1 base and J by 5 bases, with 12 bases between the two germline ends. The CDR3 has 15 amino acids. Germline V gene sequence: CDR1 DFQATT, CDR2 SNEGSKA (reference sequence).